This entry concerns a single T cell receptor beta chain. This clonotype was seen repeatedly, ten times or more. The antigen it recognizes is unknown. No base qualities exist here, and no much larger clone lies one base off it. TCR beta CDR3 regions were amplified from RNA transcripts. The TCR CDR3 was subjected to a first round of RT-PCR using the HTBI primer set and the Qiagen OneStep RT-PCR kit. Libraries were constructed in a second round of multiplex PCR, after which size selection and purification were carried out. Paired-end sequencing of the libraries was performed with 100 bp reads on an Illumina HiSeq2000. The authors processed their data as follows. SOAPnuke was used to process the raw data, with reads discarded if the reads contained adapters or uncalled bases, had a mean Phred below 15, or lacked an exact constant-primer or identifier match. COPE v1.2.5 was used to merge high-quality paired reads, and clonotypes were defined as unique nucleotide sequences. Clonotypes were aligned to IMGT TRBV, TRBD and TRBJ reference segments using MiTCR v1.1. The analysis included only V-J combinations with a frequency above 0.0001, which together covered approximately 99% of the repertoires. A TCS score was defined as the ratio between F50 (clonal expansion) and ExV (chaos), using BLOSUM62-based TCRdist between CDR3 peptides within each V-J. Welch's t-statistics and random forest reduced several hundred V-J features to 10 to 15, which were used in a naive Bayes classifier (R e1071). The similarity between thyroid and blood repertoires was quantified using the Morisita-Horn index. TCRdb ran its own pipeline on the public reads, namely fastp trimming at Q25 and MiXCR clone calling, and kept in-frame beta chains. CDR3 protein duplicates are merged, each entry listing the most common genes and DNA. TCRdb's processing, not the study's, gives the V and J calls here. In this sample the table shows approximately 870,000 distinct CDR3 sequences, over 35% of which occur a single time. The top ten clonotypes cover 8.9% of the sample.

The germline V gene (reference sequence) sets CDR1 to LNHNV and CDR2 to YYDKDF. After removal of 3 bases from V and 3 bases from J, the junction retains 4 bases not matched to a gene. The CDR3, cysteine through phenylalanine, is 14 amino acids long. CDR3 DNA is the only sequence kept; it has 42 bases, read in frame from the first base. These data are taken from a study of T cells in Graves' hyperthyroidism and ophthalmopathy (dated by TCRdb to about 2019). In the study overall: Peripheral blood samples were taken at the time of initial diagnosis, prior to any treatment. The 95 to 100 discovery patients were divided at random into training and test sets in a 7:3 ratio. To identify distinguishing TCR V-J signatures, a discovery cohort of roughly 100 patients was used, comprising roughly 45 with Graves' ophthalmopathy and around 60 with stable Graves' hyperthyroidism. An independent validation cohort of under 20 hyperthyroidism patients and approximately 17 patients who later progressed to ophthalmopathy tested prospective prediction of ophthalmopathy. The paper reports TCR Vbeta CDR3 sequencing of roughly 140 peripheral blood samples: around 41 ophthalmopathy, under 85 hyperthyroidism and some 17 progressor patients. Once sampling was done, hyperthyroidism patients were given methimazole at a starting dose of 30 mg daily, whereas ophthalmopathy patients were given high-dose intravenous methylprednisolone. The study also compared thyroid tissue and blood T-cell repertoires from five or six Graves' hyperthyroidism patients.

Overall study results and their limits: Most expanded thyroid clonotypes (frequency above 0.001) were also detected in blood, a finding suggesting that blood repertoires may reflect thyroid immune responses. Sample size was not statistically predetermined, and blinding of investigators to group allocation was not performed. A 13 V-J signature model separated ophthalmopathy from stable hyperthyroidism, with roughly 88% sensitivity and roughly 82% specificity in cross-validation and 80%/75% in testing. During validation, the model predicted progression to ophthalmopathy a median of roughly six months ahead of onset, with approximately 70% sensitivity and 72.22% specificity.

Stable Graves' hyperthyroidism was defined as the absence of progression to ophthalmopathy over 18 months of follow-up. Hyperthyroidism patients were newly diagnosed, with disease duration under 2 months, and aged 18 to 65 years. The study excluded patients with uncontrolled infections, other autoimmune diseases, pregnancy or lactation. Diagnoses were established on the basis of clinical symptoms, serum thyroxine and TRAb, thyroid ultrasound, and orbital computed tomography. PBMCs were separated from approximately 10 ml of fresh peripheral blood using Ficoll-Paque density gradient centrifugation. Trizol reagent was used to extract total RNA, and RNA quality was then checked on an Agilent 2100 Bioanalyzer.

Recombination joined TRBV15 with TRBJ2-7; TRBD1 aligns with 8 central bases. Sequencing input: blood. The TCR originated in a man aged 18 to 35 with Graves' hyperthyroidism. The CDR3: CATSRTGEVYEQYF. The sequenced DNA is TGTGCCACCAGCAGGACAGGGGAGGTCTACGAGCAGTACTTC. Outside the CDR3, residues come from the reference TRBV15 and TRBJ2-7 proteins, so the full variable domain is: DAMVIQNPRYQVTQFGKPVTLSCSQTLNHNVMYWYQQKSSQAPKLLFHYYDKDFNNEADTPDNFQSRRPNTSFCFLDIRSPGLGDTAMYLCATSRTGEVYEQYFGPGTRLTVT.